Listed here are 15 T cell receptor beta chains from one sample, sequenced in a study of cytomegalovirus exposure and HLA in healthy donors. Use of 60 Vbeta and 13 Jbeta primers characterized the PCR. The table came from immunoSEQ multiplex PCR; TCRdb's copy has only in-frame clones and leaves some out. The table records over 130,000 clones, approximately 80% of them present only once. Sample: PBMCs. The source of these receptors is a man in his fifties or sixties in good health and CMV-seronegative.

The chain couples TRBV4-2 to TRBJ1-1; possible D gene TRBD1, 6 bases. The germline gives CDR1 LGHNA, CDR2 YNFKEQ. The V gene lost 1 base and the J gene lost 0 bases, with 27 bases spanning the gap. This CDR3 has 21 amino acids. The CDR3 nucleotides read TGTGCCAGCAGCCAAGGTAGGGGGTTTTCCGGGGACGAGAGGCTGAACACTGAAGCTTTCTTT. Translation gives CASSQGRGFSGDERLNTEAFF.

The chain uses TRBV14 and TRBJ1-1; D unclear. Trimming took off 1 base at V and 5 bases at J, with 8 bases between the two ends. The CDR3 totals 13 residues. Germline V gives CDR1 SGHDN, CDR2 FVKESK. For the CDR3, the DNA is TGTGCCAGCAGCCAAGCTCGGGTAACTGAAGCTTTCTTT. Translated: CASSQARVTEAFF.

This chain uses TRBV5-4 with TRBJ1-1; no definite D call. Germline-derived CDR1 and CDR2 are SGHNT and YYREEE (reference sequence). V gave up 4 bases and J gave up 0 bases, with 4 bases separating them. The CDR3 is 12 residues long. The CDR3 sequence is CASSQMNTEAFF. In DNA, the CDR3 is TGTGCCAGCAGCCAGATGAACACTGAAGCTTTCTTT.

CDR3 loop: CASSLAAAGGYEQYF. The DNA of the CDR3 is TGTGCCAGCAGCTTAGCTGCAGCGGGGGGTTACGAGCAGTACTTC. The chain uses TRBV11-2 and TRBJ2-7; 9 bases agree with TRBD2. V was pared by 1 base and J by 4 bases, with 5 bases of the junction left unmatched. The CDR3 sequence is 15 residues long. The germline gives CDR1 SGHAT, CDR2 FQNNGV.

The CDR3 is CASSSLGQIRDQPQHF. The CDR3 DNA follows: TGTGCCAGCAGTTCCCTAGGACAGATTAGGGATCAGCCCCAGCATTTT. The V and J genes are TRBV27 and TRBJ1-5; TRBD1 might be the D (6 bases). Trimming cost V 4 bases and J 5 bases, with 18 bases left between them. CDR1 is MNHEY, CDR2 SMNVEV, per germline (reference sequence). The CDR3 extends over 16 amino acids.

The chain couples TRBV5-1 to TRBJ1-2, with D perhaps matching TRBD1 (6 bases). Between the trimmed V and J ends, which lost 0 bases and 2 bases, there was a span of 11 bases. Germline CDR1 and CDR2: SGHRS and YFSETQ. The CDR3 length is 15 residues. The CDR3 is CASSLAGGPNYGYTF. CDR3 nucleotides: TGCGCCAGCAGCTTGGCGGGGGGGCCCAACTATGGCTACACCTTC.

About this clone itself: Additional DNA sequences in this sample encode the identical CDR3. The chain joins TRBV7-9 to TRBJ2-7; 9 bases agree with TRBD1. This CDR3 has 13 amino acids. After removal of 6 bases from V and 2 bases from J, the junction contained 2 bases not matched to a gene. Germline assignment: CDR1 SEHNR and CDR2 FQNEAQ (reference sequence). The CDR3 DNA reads TGTGCCAGCAGGGGACAGGGTACCTACGAGCAGTACTTC. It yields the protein CASRGQGTYEQYF.

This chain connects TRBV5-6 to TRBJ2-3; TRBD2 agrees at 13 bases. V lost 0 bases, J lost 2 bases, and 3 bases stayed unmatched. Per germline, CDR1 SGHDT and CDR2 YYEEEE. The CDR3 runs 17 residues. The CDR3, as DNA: TGTGCCAGCAGCTTGGTACTAGCGGGAGGGTCCACAGATACGCAGTATTTT. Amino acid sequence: CASSLVLAGGSTDTQYF.

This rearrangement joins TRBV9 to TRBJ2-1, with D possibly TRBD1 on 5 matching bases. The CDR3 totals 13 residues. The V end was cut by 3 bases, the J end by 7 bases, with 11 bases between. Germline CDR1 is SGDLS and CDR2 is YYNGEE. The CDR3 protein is CASSGQSRNEQFF. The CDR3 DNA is TGTGCCAGCAGCGGACAGTCTCGGAATGAGCAGTTCTTC.

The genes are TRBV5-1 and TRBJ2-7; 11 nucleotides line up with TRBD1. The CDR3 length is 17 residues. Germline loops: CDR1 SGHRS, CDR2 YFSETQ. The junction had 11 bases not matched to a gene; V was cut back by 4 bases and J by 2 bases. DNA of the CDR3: TGCGCCAGCAGCCCCCTTGGGGGACAGGGGGAAACCTACGAGCAGTACTTC. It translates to CASSPLGGQGETYEQYF.

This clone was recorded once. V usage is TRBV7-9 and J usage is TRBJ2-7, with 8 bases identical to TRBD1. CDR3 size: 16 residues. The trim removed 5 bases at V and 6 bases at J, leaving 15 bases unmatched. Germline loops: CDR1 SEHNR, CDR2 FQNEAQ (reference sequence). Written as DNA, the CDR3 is TGTGCCAGCAGCCTAATCCGGGACAGGTCTTCGATCGAGCAGTACTTC. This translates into CASSLIRDRSSIEQYF.

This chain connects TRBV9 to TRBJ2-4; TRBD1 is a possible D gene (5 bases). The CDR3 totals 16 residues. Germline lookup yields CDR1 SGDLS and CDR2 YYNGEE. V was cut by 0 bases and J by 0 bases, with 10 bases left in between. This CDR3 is CASSVGTSRAKNIQYF. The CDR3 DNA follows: TGTGCCAGCAGCGTAGGGACATCAAGAGCCAAAAACATTCAGTACTTC. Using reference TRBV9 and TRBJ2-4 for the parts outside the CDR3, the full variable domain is DSGVTQTPKHLITATGQRVTLRCSPRSGDLSVYWYQQSLDQGLQFLIQYYNGEERAKGNILERFSAQQFPDLHSELNLSSLELGDSALYFCASSVGTSRAKNIQYFGAGTRLSVL.

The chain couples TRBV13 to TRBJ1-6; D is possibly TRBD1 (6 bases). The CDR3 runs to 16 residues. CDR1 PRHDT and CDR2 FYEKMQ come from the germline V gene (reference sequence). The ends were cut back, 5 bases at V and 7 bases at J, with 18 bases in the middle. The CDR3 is CASSLYTGTQNSPLHF. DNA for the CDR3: TGTGCCAGCAGCCTCTATACCGGGACACAAAATTCACCCCTCCACTTT. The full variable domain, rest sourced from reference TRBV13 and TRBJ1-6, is AAGVIQSPRHLIKEKRETATLKCYPIPRHDTVYWYQQGPGQDPQFLISFYEKMQSDKGSIPDRFSAQQFSDYHSELNMSSLELGDSALYFCASSLYTGTQNSPLHFGNGTRLTVT.

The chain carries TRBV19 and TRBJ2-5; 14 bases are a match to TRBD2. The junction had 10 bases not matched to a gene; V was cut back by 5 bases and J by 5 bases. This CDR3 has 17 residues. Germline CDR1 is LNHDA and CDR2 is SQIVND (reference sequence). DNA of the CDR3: TGTGCCAGTAGTCCCTCCCGGACTAGCGGGGGGTACGAGACCCAGTACTTC. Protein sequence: CASSPSRTSGGYETQYF.

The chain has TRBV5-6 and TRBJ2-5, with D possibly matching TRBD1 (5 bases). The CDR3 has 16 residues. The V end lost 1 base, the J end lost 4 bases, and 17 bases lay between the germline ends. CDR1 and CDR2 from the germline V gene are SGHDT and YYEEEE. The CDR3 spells CASSLFKGRARETQYF. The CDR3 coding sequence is TGTGCCAGCAGCTTGTTCAAGGGCAGGGCGAGAGAGACCCAGTACTTC. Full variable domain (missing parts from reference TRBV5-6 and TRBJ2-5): DAGVTQSPTHLIKTRGQQVTLRCSPKSGHDTVSWYQQALGQGPQFIFQYYEEEERQRGNFPDRFSGHQFPNYSSELNVNALLLGDSALYLCASSLFKGRARETQYFGPGTRLLVL.